This is a list of T cell receptor beta chains from one sample in a study of identical twins. One entry per CDR3 protein, called by TCRdb with MiXCR from the 5' RACE reads. The table lists 200,000 to 250,000 distinct CDR3 sequences, 7.5% of them singletons. In addition, the sample was reused for a study of yellow fever vaccine responses in identical twins.

The sequencing sample was made of memory (CD45RO+) T cells sorted from blood. These receptors were taken from a woman aged 18-29 years in good health. Both conserved end residues are part of each CDR3. The D gene is left open where the match is weak. Only part of the rows carry a size: once, few, many, or a class if the clone is expanded.

j_call: TRBJ1-2
clone_size: many
d_call: TRBD1
v_call: TRBV7-9
cdr3_length: 16
cdr3_nt: TGTGCCAGCAGCCCCGCGGACAGGGGAGCGAACTATGGCTACACCTTC
cdr3_aa: CASSPADRGANYGYTF

j_call: TRBJ1-1
clone_size: few
d_call: .
v_call: TRBV29-1
cdr3_length: 12
cdr3_nt: TGCAGCGCCCGACAGTTAAACACTGAAGCTTTCTTT
cdr3_aa: CSARQLNTEAFF

j_call: TRBJ2-7
clone_size: few
d_call: .
v_call: TRBV3-1
cdr3_length: 15
cdr3_nt: TGTGCCAGCAGCCGGAGCGATGGGATCACCCGGGAGCAGTACTTC
cdr3_aa: CASSRSDGITREQYF

j_call: TRBJ2-5
clone_size: many
d_call: TRBD2
v_call: TRBV12-3/TRBV12-4
cdr3_length: 14
cdr3_nt: TGTGCCAGCAGAAATAGCGGGGGGCGAGAGACCCAGTACTTC
cdr3_aa: CASRNSGGRETQYF

j_call: TRBJ2-5
clone_size: many
d_call: TRBD2
v_call: TRBV5-1
cdr3_length: 14
cdr3_nt: TGCGCCAGCGGACTAGCGGGGGCTCAAGAGACCCAGTACTTC
cdr3_aa: CASGLAGAQETQYF

j_call: TRBJ2-7
clone_size: few
d_call: TRBD2
v_call: TRBV4-1
cdr3_length: 15
cdr3_nt: TGCGCCAGCAGCCATCCCGGACTAGCCTCCTACGAGCAGTACTTC
cdr3_aa: CASSHPGLASYEQYF

j_call: TRBJ1-3
clone_size: .
d_call: .
v_call: TRBV27
cdr3_length: 14
cdr3_nt: TGTGCCAGCAGTTCCGGGGGTACTGGAAACACCATATATTTT
cdr3_aa: CASSSGGTGNTIYF

j_call: TRBJ2-3
clone_size: many
d_call: .
v_call: TRBV24-1
cdr3_length: 13
cdr3_nt: TGTGCCACCAGTGACCCCTCTACAGATACGCAGTATTTT
cdr3_aa: CATSDPSTDTQYF

j_call: TRBJ1-2
clone_size: few
d_call: TRBD1
v_call: TRBV18
cdr3_length: 14
cdr3_nt: TGTGCCAGCTCACCCCGGGACAGAACCTATGGCTACACCTTC
cdr3_aa: CASSPRDRTYGYTF

j_call: TRBJ2-1
clone_size: .
d_call: TRBD2
v_call: TRBV28
cdr3_length: 15
cdr3_nt: TGTGCCAGCAGTGGTAGCGGGAGGGCAGCCGATGAGCAGTTCTTC
cdr3_aa: CASSGSGRAADEQFF

j_call: TRBJ2-3
clone_size: .
d_call: .
v_call: TRBV5-1
cdr3_length: 13
cdr3_nt: TGCGCCAGCAGCTTTCAATTTACAGATACGCAGTATTTT
cdr3_aa: CASSFQFTDTQYF

j_call: TRBJ1-2
clone_size: .
d_call: .
v_call: TRBV6-4
cdr3_length: 13
cdr3_nt: TGTGCCAGCAGTGAGACAGGCCTCTATGGCTACACCTTC
cdr3_aa: CASSETGLYGYTF

j_call: TRBJ2-7
clone_size: .
d_call: .
v_call: TRBV6-5
cdr3_length: 15
cdr3_nt: TGTGCCAGCAGTTACTCGAATGTCATGGGAGGCGAGCAGTACTTC
cdr3_aa: CASSYSNVMGGEQYF

j_call: TRBJ2-5
clone_size: .
d_call: TRBD2
v_call: TRBV9
cdr3_length: 17
cdr3_nt: TGTGCCAGCAGCGCCCAGGGACTAGCTGGTTCCCAAGAGACCCAGTACTTC
cdr3_aa: CASSAQGLAGSQETQYF

j_call: TRBJ2-7
clone_size: few
d_call: .
v_call: TRBV28
cdr3_length: 16
cdr3_nt: TGTGCCAGCAACCCCTGGTCGTCTTTGAGCTCCTACGAGCAGTACTTC
cdr3_aa: CASNPWSSLSSYEQYF

j_call: TRBJ2-7
clone_size: .
d_call: TRBD2
v_call: TRBV10-3
cdr3_length: 14
cdr3_nt: TGTGCCATCAGTGAAACTAGCGGGACCTACGAGCAGTACTTC
cdr3_aa: CAISETSGTYEQYF

j_call: TRBJ2-7
clone_size: .
d_call: TRBD1
v_call: TRBV20-1
cdr3_length: 13
cdr3_nt: TGCAGTGCTGGTGGGACAGGGCCTTTCGAGCAGTACTTC
cdr3_aa: CSAGGTGPFEQYF

j_call: TRBJ2-1
clone_size: .
d_call: TRBD1
v_call: TRBV6-1
cdr3_length: 15
cdr3_nt: TGTGCCAGCAACCCCCGGACAGGGACCCACAATGAGCAGTTCTTC
cdr3_aa: CASNPRTGTHNEQFF

j_call: TRBJ2-7
clone_size: .
d_call: TRBD2
v_call: TRBV29-1
cdr3_length: 14
cdr3_nt: TGCAGCGGTACTAGGGGCGGGAGGGCCTCCGAGCAGTACTTC
cdr3_aa: CSGTRGGRASEQYF

j_call: TRBJ2-7
clone_size: many
d_call: .
v_call: TRBV6-1
cdr3_length: 13
cdr3_nt: TGTGCCAGCAGTAAGGACTCACGGGGAATTGCGTACTTC
cdr3_aa: CASSKDSRGIAYF

j_call: TRBJ2-6
clone_size: few
d_call: TRBD1
v_call: TRBV24-1
cdr3_length: 16
cdr3_nt: TGTGCCACCATGGGACAGACCCTCTCTGGGGCCAACGTCCTGACTTTC
cdr3_aa: CATMGQTLSGANVLTF

j_call: TRBJ2-2
clone_size: many
d_call: TRBD2
v_call: TRBV15
cdr3_length: 16
cdr3_nt: TGTGCCACCAGCAGAGGGAATAGCGGGAGGGCCGGGGAGCTGTTTTTT
cdr3_aa: CATSRGNSGRAGELFF

j_call: TRBJ1-1
clone_size: few
d_call: TRBD1
v_call: TRBV20-1
cdr3_length: 19
cdr3_nt: TGCAGTGCTAGTATACTACTTCTCCGGGACAGGGGGCTTAGCACTGAAGCTTTCTTT
cdr3_aa: CSASILLLRDRGLSTEAFF

j_call: TRBJ2-7
clone_size: many
d_call: .
v_call: TRBV7-8
cdr3_length: 13
cdr3_nt: TGTGCCAGCAGCTTTGGAAGGGAATACGAGCAGTACTTC
cdr3_aa: CASSFGREYEQYF

j_call: TRBJ2-3
clone_size: few
d_call: .
v_call: TRBV20-1
cdr3_length: 13
cdr3_nt: TGCAGTGCCCCGGGACTTTACACAGATACGCAGTATTTT
cdr3_aa: CSAPGLYTDTQYF

j_call: TRBJ2-1
clone_size: few
d_call: TRBD2
v_call: TRBV7-6
cdr3_length: 16
cdr3_nt: TGTGCCAGCAGCTTAGGGGGGGGAACGGGTTACAATGAGCAGTTCTTC
cdr3_aa: CASSLGGGTGYNEQFF

j_call: TRBJ2-1
clone_size: many
d_call: .
v_call: TRBV5-1
cdr3_length: 15
cdr3_nt: TGCGCCAGCCAAGCTCAGGGGAGGGTCAGGAATGAGCAGTTCTTC
cdr3_aa: CASQAQGRVRNEQFF

j_call: TRBJ2-5
clone_size: many
d_call: TRBD1
v_call: TRBV4-3
cdr3_length: 15
cdr3_nt: TGCGCCAGCAGCCAAGAAAGACAGGGGGCCGAGACCCAGTACTTC
cdr3_aa: CASSQERQGAETQYF

j_call: TRBJ1-2
clone_size: .
d_call: TRBD1
v_call: TRBV20-1
cdr3_length: 12
cdr3_nt: TGCAGTGCTAGTAGACAGGGGATGGGCTACACCTTC
cdr3_aa: CSASRQGMGYTF

j_call: TRBJ1-6
clone_size: few
d_call: .
v_call: TRBV4-2
cdr3_length: 15
cdr3_nt: TGTGCCAGCAGCCAAGATCTCGGGGGAGGGTCACCCCTCCACTTT
cdr3_aa: CASSQDLGGGSPLHF

j_call: TRBJ1-1
clone_size: .
d_call: .
v_call: TRBV7-9
cdr3_length: 14
cdr3_nt: TGTGCCAGCAGCTTAGCAGGGCGGAGCACTGAAGCTTTCTTT
cdr3_aa: CASSLAGRSTEAFF

j_call: TRBJ2-7
clone_size: .
d_call: .
v_call: TRBV2
cdr3_length: 14
cdr3_nt: TGTGCCAGCCTTGTTTCGGGACAAGACTACGAGCAGTACTTC
cdr3_aa: CASLVSGQDYEQYF

j_call: TRBJ2-1
clone_size: .
d_call: TRBD1
v_call: TRBV28
cdr3_length: 16
cdr3_nt: TGTGCCAGCAGTTTTACCGGGACAGGGACCTACAATGAGCAGTTCTTC
cdr3_aa: CASSFTGTGTYNEQFF

j_call: TRBJ1-1
clone_size: .
d_call: .
v_call: TRBV7-3
cdr3_length: 13
cdr3_nt: TGTGCCAGCAGCTTTACAGCGAACACTGAAGCTTTCTTT
cdr3_aa: CASSFTANTEAFF

j_call: TRBJ2-7
clone_size: .
d_call: .
v_call: TRBV6-2/TRBV6-3
cdr3_length: 16
cdr3_nt: TGTGCCAGCAGACCCTCCAGGGCAGCGGCTTGGTACGAGCAGTACTTC
cdr3_aa: CASRPSRAAAWYEQYF

j_call: TRBJ2-1
clone_size: .
d_call: TRBD2
v_call: TRBV27
cdr3_length: 16
cdr3_nt: TGTGCCAGCAGTACAAGACTAGCGGGGGTGAACAATGAGCAGTTCTTC
cdr3_aa: CASSTRLAGVNNEQFF

j_call: TRBJ1-5
clone_size: .
d_call: .
v_call: TRBV12-3/TRBV12-4
cdr3_length: 16
cdr3_nt: TGTGCCAGCAGTTTAGAGGTGTCCGGGATGAATCAGCCCCAGCATTTT
cdr3_aa: CASSLEVSGMNQPQHF

j_call: TRBJ1-4
clone_size: few
d_call: TRBD1
v_call: TRBV24-1
cdr3_length: 15
cdr3_nt: TGTGCCACCAGTGATCGGGGACAGGGGGCTGAAAAACTGTTTTTT
cdr3_aa: CATSDRGQGAEKLFF

j_call: TRBJ2-3
clone_size: few
d_call: TRBD2
v_call: TRBV4-2
cdr3_length: 14
cdr3_nt: TGTGCCAGCAGCCAAGCCCTAGCGGGGAAAACGCAGTATTTT
cdr3_aa: CASSQALAGKTQYF

j_call: TRBJ2-3
clone_size: few
d_call: TRBD1
v_call: TRBV28
cdr3_length: 17
cdr3_nt: TGTGCCAGCAGTTTATCGACAGGGTTAGGGATAACAGATACGCAGTATTTT
cdr3_aa: CASSLSTGLGITDTQYF

j_call: TRBJ2-3
clone_size: few
d_call: .
v_call: TRBV7-2
cdr3_length: 13
cdr3_nt: TGTGCCAGCAGCTTTGACCCCACAGATACGCAGTATTTT
cdr3_aa: CASSFDPTDTQYF

j_call: TRBJ2-2
clone_size: many
d_call: .
v_call: TRBV24-1
cdr3_length: 14
cdr3_nt: TGTGCCACCAGTGAGGTGACAGACACCGGGGAGCTGTTTTTT
cdr3_aa: CATSEVTDTGELFF

j_call: TRBJ2-7
clone_size: few
d_call: .
v_call: TRBV7-8
cdr3_length: 17
cdr3_nt: TGTGCCAGCAGCTCAGAAGCACCGGGGGAAGACTCCTACGAGCAGTACTTC
cdr3_aa: CASSSEAPGEDSYEQYF

j_call: TRBJ2-1
clone_size: many
d_call: .
v_call: TRBV28
cdr3_length: 14
cdr3_nt: TGTGCCAGCAGTTCCCCGGGACACAACAATGAGCAGTTCTTC
cdr3_aa: CASSSPGHNNEQFF

j_call: TRBJ2-2
clone_size: many
d_call: .
v_call: TRBV5-1
cdr3_length: 14
cdr3_nt: TGCGCCAGCAGCTTGGCCGTGCTCACCGGGGAGCTGTTTTTT
cdr3_aa: CASSLAVLTGELFF

j_call: TRBJ1-1
clone_size: many
d_call: TRBD1
v_call: TRBV5-1
cdr3_length: 15
cdr3_nt: TGCGCCAGCAGCTTGACAGGGGATCCGAACACTGAAGCTTTCTTT
cdr3_aa: CASSLTGDPNTEAFF

j_call: TRBJ2-3
clone_size: few
d_call: TRBD2
v_call: TRBV9
cdr3_length: 16
cdr3_nt: TGTGCCAGCAGCGTACGGCCCGGGGGGAGAACAGATACGCAGTATTTT
cdr3_aa: CASSVRPGGRTDTQYF

j_call: TRBJ1-1
clone_size: .
d_call: .
v_call: TRBV28
cdr3_length: 14
cdr3_nt: TGTGCCAGCAGTACGTTGACAGAGTTTGATGAAGCTTTCTTT
cdr3_aa: CASSTLTEFDEAFF

j_call: TRBJ2-6
clone_size: few
d_call: .
v_call: TRBV12-3/TRBV12-4
cdr3_length: 18
cdr3_nt: TGTGCCCTCAGTTTCGGCGGACAGAGACTATCTGGGGCCAACGTCCTGACTTTC
cdr3_aa: CALSFGGQRLSGANVLTF

j_call: TRBJ2-5
clone_size: few
d_call: .
v_call: TRBV29-1
cdr3_length: 14
cdr3_nt: TGCAGCGTTGAAGGGACCGCATTTCAAGAGACCCAGTACTTC
cdr3_aa: CSVEGTAFQETQYF

j_call: TRBJ2-7
clone_size: once
d_call: TRBD1
v_call: TRBV7-9
cdr3_length: 14
cdr3_nt: TGTGCCAGCAGCTTACTCGGACAGGGAACCGAGCAGTACTTC
cdr3_aa: CASSLLGQGTEQYF

j_call: TRBJ2-5
clone_size: .
d_call: .
v_call: TRBV2
cdr3_length: 14
cdr3_nt: TGTGCCAGCAGCCGAGGGGCTAGCTGGGAGACCCAGTACTTC
cdr3_aa: CASSRGASWETQYF

j_call: TRBJ2-1
clone_size: many
d_call: TRBD1
v_call: TRBV28
cdr3_length: 16
cdr3_nt: TGTGCCAGCAGCCTATTGGGACAGGGAACCTACAATGAGCAGTTCTTC
cdr3_aa: CASSLLGQGTYNEQFF